These 11 T cell receptor beta chains were all obtained from the same sample, sequenced in a study of cytomegalovirus exposure and HLA in healthy donors. Primers: 60 Vbeta forward and 13 Jbeta reverse. Sequencing was performed with immunoSEQ multiplex PCR; in TCRdb, only in-frame clones are kept and a portion is missing. The sample carries 150,000 to 200,000 clones, about three quarters recorded once. Specimen: PBMCs. The receptor source for this set is a woman between 40 and 55 years old in good health and CMV-seronegative.

The gene calls are TRBV14 and TRBJ2-5, with D tentatively TRBD2 (5 bases). The V and J ends lost 1 base and 3 bases respectively, with 9 bases between them. Germline V gene data show CDR1 as SGHDN and CDR2 as FVKESK. CDR3 size: 14 residues. This CDR3 is CASSQGGLKETQYF. The CDR3 nucleotides are TGTGCCAGCAGCCAAGGCGGACTCAAAGAGACCCAGTACTTC.

This clone was recorded a few times. This chain joins TRBV7-8 and TRBJ2-7; D remains unclear. CDR1 and CDR2 from the germline V gene are SGHVS and FQNEAQ. V gave up 5 bases and J gave up 2 bases, with 13 bases separating them. The CDR3 has 14 residues. The CDR3 region has the DNA TGTGCCAGCAGCCAGACGTACAGAACCTACGAGCAGTACTTC. Translation gives CASSQTYRTYEQYF.

In this sample, this clone turned up once. The chain recombines TRBV4-2 with TRBJ1-2, with 11 positions matching TRBD1. Germline trimming cut 4 bases from V and 1 base from J; bases unmatched to any gene: 2. This CDR3 region has 15 residues. From germline, CDR1 is LGHNA and CDR2 YNFKEQ. The CDR3: CASSRGTGGNYGYTF. DNA of the CDR3: TGTGCCAGCAGCCGAGGGACAGGGGGTAACTATGGCTACACCTTC.

This chain connects TRBV7-9 to TRBJ1-6; D is ambiguous. Looked up from germline, CDR1 is SEHNR and CDR2 is FQNEAQ (reference sequence). CDR3 size: 12 residues. V dropped 5 bases and J dropped 10 bases, with 9 bases sitting between them. The CDR3 reads CASSQGLSPLHF. In nucleotides, the CDR3 is TGTGCCAGCAGCCAAGGACTGTCACCCCTCCACTTT. Full variable domain (remainder filled in from reference TRBV7-9 and TRBJ1-6): DTGVSQNPRHKITKRGQNVTFRCDPISEHNRLYWYRQTLGQGPEFLTYFQNEAQLEKSRLLSDRFSAERPKGSFSTLEIQRTEQGDSAMYLCASSQGLSPLHFGNGTRLTVT.

The rearrangement links TRBV4-1 to TRBJ1-6, with a weak D call TRBD1 (5 bases). CDR1 and CDR2 from the germline V gene are MGHRA and YSYEKL. With 0 bases removed from V and 3 bases from J, the gap between germline ends came to 15 bases. The CDR3 contains 18 residues. The CDR3 nucleotides are TGCGCCAGCAGCCAAGAGGGCCTTGACAGACTCTATAATTCACCCCTCCACTTT. As protein: CASSQEGLDRLYNSPLHF.

The chain has TRBV10-1 and TRBJ2-7, with no clear D. The V and J ends lost 0 bases and 2 bases respectively, with 14 bases between them. The CDR3 loop spans 16 amino acids. Germline CDR1 is WNHNN and CDR2 is SYGVQD (reference sequence). CDR3 coding DNA: TGCGCCAGCAGTGAGTCGAGTGGGTTGAGGCCCTACGAGCAGTACTTC. It encodes CASSESSGLRPYEQYF.

The chain employs TRBV4-1 and TRBJ2-5; the D is unclear. The J call may be wrong; the DNA end is better matched by TRBJ2-7. CDR1 MGHRA and CDR2 YSYEKL come from the germline V gene. There are 14 residues in the CDR3. The chain's CDR3 is CASSQATRTYEQYF. Written as DNA, the CDR3 is TGCGCCAGCAGCCAAGCGACAAGAACCTACGAGCAGTACTTC.

The genes are TRBV5-1 and TRBJ1-5; TRBD1 might be the D (5 bases). Germline-derived CDR1 and CDR2 are SGHRS and YFSETQ. Between the trimmed V and J ends, which lost 0 bases and 2 bases, there was a span of 12 bases. The CDR3 covers 16 residues. CDR3 DNA sequence: TGCGCCAGCAGCTTGGTTTTAGGCAGGGGCAATCAGCCCCAGCATTTT. Translated: CASSLVLGRGNQPQHF.

This chain uses TRBV27 with TRBJ1-1; 8 bases match TRBD1. Unmatched junction bases numbered 5, after V lost 10 bases and J lost 1 base. The CDR3 runs to 13 residues. The germline gives CDR1 MNHEY, CDR2 SMNVEV (reference sequence). The CDR3 is CAIQGAPNTEAFF. DNA for the CDR3: TGTGCCATCCAGGGGGCACCGAACACTGAAGCTTTCTTT.

This clone was recorded only once. V and J are TRBV6-5 and TRBJ2-7; D possibly corresponds to TRBD2 (6 bases). CDR1 and CDR2 from the germline V gene are MNHEY and SVGAGI. CDR3 size: 15 residues. The V end was cut by 6 bases, the J end by 0 bases, with 15 bases between. The CDR3 loop is CASRFAGSSSYEQYF. In DNA, the CDR3 is TGTGCCAGCAGGTTCGCGGGGTCGAGCTCCTACGAGCAGTACTTC.

CDR3 loop: CASSFTTGGLYSNQPQHF. Written as DNA, the CDR3 is TGTGCCAGCAGTTTTACGACAGGGGGCCTTTATAGCAATCAGCCCCAGCATTTT. The chain combines TRBV28 with TRBJ1-5; TRBD1 matches 10 bases. This CDR3 comprises 18 residues. Germline V gene data show CDR1 as MDHEN and CDR2 as SYDVKM. V shed 3 bases and J 0 bases; nucleotides not matched to a gene: 8.